This T cell receptor (beta chain) appears in the sequencing data of a study of T cell responses to AZD1222 COVID-19 vaccine. On the study more broadly: Second doses were pooled across both intervals (about 4 or about 12 weeks).

The V gene lost 4 bases and the J gene lost 8 bases, with 14 bases spanning the gap. This CDR3 has 12 amino acids. CDR1 is SQVTM, CDR2 ANQGSEA, per germline. Points from the study as a whole: Targeting of unmutated variant regions was reportedly seen in nearly half of spike-specific TCRs. Across spike, vaccine-associated CD4 TCRs were found, dominant at 160-218 and 743-854. It should be noted that donors were predominantly white British and more often female, and clonal diversity was possibly underestimated.

Assay: immunoSEQ multiplex PCR; the TCRdb copy retains only in-frame clones and omits some. The sample contains 100,000 or so clones, roughly 89% of which appear only once. By share, this clone counts as medium-sized. Its target is not known. In the same sample, other DNA sequences code for this CDR3. The chain couples TRBV29-1 to TRBJ1-2, with D possibly TRBD1 on 5 matching bases. Specimen: peripheral blood, collected on day 0 of AZD1222 vaccination. This receptor was obtained from an adult in good health. The CDR3 is CSVAGTVYGYTF. As DNA, the CDR3 is TGCAGCGTTGCAGGGACGGTTTACGGCTACACCTTC.